Following are 27 T cell receptor beta chains from one sample sequenced in a study of memory CD4+ T cells and cytomegalovirus serostatus. Profiled with immunoSEQ multiplex PCR; TCRdb holds only in-frame clones, not every one. Among approximately 63,000 clones listed, around 82% were seen once. The sort gate was single viable CD3+CD4+CD8-CD45RO+ cells for memory CD4+ T cells. Sequencing was done on a sample of memory CD4+ T cells from blood. Receptor source: an adult in good health and CMV-seronegative. Some clones in this sample may be carry-over from other donors' samples.

V is TRBV5-1 and J is TRBJ2-5; a weak D match, TRBD1 (5 bases). The CDR3 sequence is 13 residues long. Per germline, CDR1 SGHRS and CDR2 YFSETQ. V lost 5 bases, J lost 2 bases, and 10 bases lay in between. CDR3 bases: TGCGCCAGCAGTAGACAGACTCAAGAGACCCAGTACTTC. Translating gives CASSRQTQETQYF.

This chain joins TRBV27 and TRBJ2-2; perhaps TRBD1 as D (5 bases). The CDR3 extends over 15 amino acids. The V gene lost 4 bases and the J gene lost 5 bases, with 14 bases spanning the gap. Germline V gene data show CDR1 as MNHEY and CDR2 as SMNVEV (reference sequence). Here the CDR3 reads CASSSINQGTGELFF. In DNA, the CDR3 is TGTGCCAGCAGTTCTATAAACCAGGGTACCGGGGAGCTGTTTTTT.

The gene calls are TRBV14 and TRBJ2-3, with 8 bases lining up with TRBD1. V gave up 5 bases and J gave up 0 bases; unmatched junction bases: 10. This CDR3 comprises 17 residues. Germline assignment: CDR1 SGHDN and CDR2 FVKESK. CDR3 in DNA: TGTGCCAGCAGCGCTCAGGGGGCTCTATCTAGCACAGATACGCAGTATTTT. Translating it yields CASSAQGALSSTDTQYF. The full variable domain, its missing parts supplied by reference TRBV14 and TRBJ2-3, is EAGVTQFPSHSVIEKGQTVTLRCDPISGHDNLYWYRRVMGKEIKFLLHFVKESKQDESGMPNNRFLAERTGGTYSTLKVQPAELEDSGVYFCASSAQGALSSTDTQYFGPGTRLTVL.

Only one count was recorded for this clone. The chain is built from TRBV29-1 and TRBJ1-4; D is unclear. Trimming pared 4 bases from V and 8 bases from J, leaving 17 bases between. Germline V lookup: CDR1 SQVTM, CDR2 ANQGSEA. CDR3 size: 14 residues. In DNA, the CDR3 is TGCAGCGTTGCCCCCACTTCTGCGGAGGAAAAACTGTTTTTT. It translates to CSVAPTSAEEKLFF.

J is TRBJ1-6 and V is TRBV7-2, with 7 bases fitting TRBD1. Trimming took 4 bases from V and 5 from J; bases not matched to a gene: 5. This CDR3 has 15 amino acids. CDR1 and CDR2 (germline): SGHTA, FQGNSA. Written as DNA, the CDR3 is TGTGCCAGCAGCTCCCGACAGGGAGATAATTCACCCCTCCACTTT. Protein sequence: CASSSRQGDNSPLHF.

The rearrangement links TRBV5-1 to TRBJ1-1; the D is unclear. V was clipped by 0 bases and J by 1 base, with 10 bases between them. The CDR3 contains 15 residues. The germline V gene encodes CDR1 SGHRS and CDR2 YFSETQ. CDR3 DNA sequence: TGCGCCAGCAGCTTGGACGGACGGAAGAACACTGAAGCTTTCTTT. Translating it yields CASSLDGRKNTEAFF.

This clone turned up a few times. The chain couples TRBV4-2 to TRBJ2-1; 8 bases line up with TRBD2. Germline V gene data show CDR1 as LGHNA and CDR2 as YNFKEQ. CDR3 length equals 15 residues. V shed 0 bases and J 8 bases; nucleotides not matched to a gene: 6. CDR3 region: CASSQEERGLDEQFF. The CDR3, as DNA: TGTGCCAGCAGCCAAGAGGAGCGGGGGCTCGATGAGCAGTTCTTC.

This rearrangement joins TRBV7-2 to TRBJ1-2; TRBD1 matches 7 bases. With V trimmed by 6 bases and J by 3 bases, 4 bases remained unmatched. The CDR3 is made up of 13 amino acids. CDR1 is SGHTA, CDR2 FQGNSA, per germline. The CDR3 nucleotides are TGTGCCAGCAGTCCTGGACAGGACTATGGCTACACCTTC. It is translated as CASSPGQDYGYTF.

This clone was recorded a few times. The V and J genes are TRBV7-2 and TRBJ2-7, with D possibly matching TRBD2 (5 bases). Germline V lookup: CDR1 SGHTA, CDR2 FQGNSA. The CDR3 extends over 15 amino acids. Trimming removed 2 bases at V and 2 bases at J, with 13 bases between. As DNA, the CDR3 is TGTGCCAGCAGCTTAAAAGGACTCCGTACCTACGAGCAGTACTTC. This codes for CASSLKGLRTYEQYF.

V usage is TRBV7-8 and J usage is TRBJ1-5; D ambiguous. Trimming removed 4 bases at V and 0 bases at J, with 4 bases between. CDR1 is SGHVS, CDR2 FQNEAQ, per germline. This CDR3 is 13 amino acids long. CDR3 in amino acids: CASSSDSNQPQHF. CDR3 bases: TGTGCCAGCAGCTCGGATAGCAATCAGCCCCAGCATTTT.

The chain uses TRBV6-1 and TRBJ1-5; the D is unclear. V shed 1 base and J shed 2 bases, with 9 bases lying between them. CDR1 and CDR2 from the germline V gene are MNHNS and SASEGT. This CDR3 has 15 amino acids. This CDR3 reads CASSEVSRGNQPQHF. CDR3 nucleotide sequence: TGTGCCAGCAGTGAAGTGTCTAGGGGCAATCAGCCCCAGCATTTT.

The chain has TRBV5-4 and TRBJ2-2; 8 positions agree with TRBD2. This CDR3 region has 16 residues. Unmatched junction bases numbered 6, after V lost 4 bases and J lost 1 base. From germline, CDR1 is SGHNT and CDR2 YYREEE (reference sequence). CDR3 protein: CASSLGLAMNTGELFF. CDR3 bases: TGTGCCAGCAGCCTCGGACTAGCAATGAACACCGGGGAGCTGTTTTTT.

This clone has just one count. The rearrangement links TRBV7-9 to TRBJ2-3; D not certain. This CDR3 spans 14 amino acids. Trimming stripped 5 bases from V and 2 bases from J, with 11 bases between. Germline V CDR1 and CDR2: SEHNR, FQNEAQ (reference sequence). The DNA of the CDR3 is TGTGCCAGCAGCCCAACAGTAGACACAGATACGCAGTATTTT. Protein sequence: CASSPTVDTDTQYF.

The V call is TRBV2, the J call TRBJ1-2, with a tentative D call TRBD1 (6 bases). Germline CDR1 is SNHLY and CDR2 is FYNNEI. The length of the CDR3 is 13 residues. Trimming cost V 3 bases and J 7 bases, with 12 bases left between them. The CDR3 DNA is TGTGCCAGCAGTGATCCAGGGGATCGTGGCTACACCTTC. Translating it yields CASSDPGDRGYTF.

The V gene is TRBV18, the J gene TRBJ1-2; D possibly corresponds to TRBD1 (5 bases). Germline assignment: CDR1 KGHSH and CDR2 LQKENI. The CDR3 runs 13 residues. V lost 5 bases and J lost 10, with 17 bases in between. The CDR3 bases are TGTGCCAGCTCATATTCAGGGAGGGATGACTACACCTTC. Translation: CASSYSGRDDYTF.

This clone was seen a few times. This chain connects TRBV19 to TRBJ2-1; the D gene is possibly TRBD1 (6 bases). CDR3 length: 12 residues. Germline lookup yields CDR1 LNHDA and CDR2 SQIVND (reference sequence). The V and J ends lost 5 bases and 6 bases respectively, with 8 bases between them. The chain's CDR3 is CASSLQGNEQFF. Here the CDR3 DNA reads TGTGCCAGTAGTCTACAGGGCAATGAGCAGTTCTTC.

The chain links TRBV6-1 to TRBJ1-2, with TRBD1 matching over 7 bases. From germline, CDR1 is MNHNS and CDR2 SASEGT. V gave up 7 bases and J gave up 2 bases; unmatched junction bases: 10. This CDR3 spans 15 amino acids. The CDR3 here is CASNPSGGQNYGYTF. In DNA, the CDR3 is TGTGCCAGCAATCCTAGTGGGGGACAGAACTATGGCTACACCTTC.

V and J are TRBV10-3 and TRBJ2-1; 12 nucleotides match TRBD2. The CDR3 spans 15 residues. Trimming removed 5 bases from V and 10 bases from J; junction bases left unmatched: 9. Germline assignment: CDR1 ENHRY and CDR2 SYGVKD. The CDR3 protein is CAISHSSGGAPEQFF. The CDR3 nucleotides are TGTGCCATCAGTCATTCTAGCGGGGGGGCCCCCGAGCAGTTCTTC.

This clone came up once. The chain has TRBV7-7 and TRBJ2-2; TRBD2 aligns across 8 bases. The germline V gene encodes CDR1 SSHAT and CDR2 FNYEAQ (reference sequence). This CDR3 has 15 residues. The CDR3 nucleotides are TGTGCTAGCGGAGCCTTAGCGGGAAACACCGGGGAGCTGTTTTTT. It encodes CASGALAGNTGELFF.

The chain employs TRBV2 and TRBJ2-7, with 8 bases lining up with TRBD2. The CDR3 covers 14 residues. Germline CDR1 SNHLY, CDR2 FYNNEI. V trimming: 3 bases; J trimming: 6 bases; junction bases outside the gene matches: 7. The CDR3 sequence: CASSEYLGLGEQYF. The CDR3 DNA is TGTGCCAGCAGTGAGTACCTGGGACTAGGCGAGCAGTACTTC.

This chain links TRBV6-5 with TRBJ1-1, with D perhaps TRBD1 (5 bases). The V and J ends lost 5 bases and 3 bases respectively, with 13 bases between them. This CDR3 is 14 amino acids long. Germline lookup yields CDR1 MNHEY and CDR2 SVGAGI. The CDR3 DNA sequence: TGTGCCAGCAGTAGGGACCTGAGGGACACTGAAGCTTTCTTT. Protein product: CASSRDLRDTEAFF.

The chain employs TRBV6-1 and TRBJ2-3; D is unclear. Germline V gene sequence: CDR1 MNHNS, CDR2 SASEGT. The CDR3 loop spans 13 amino acids. The V end was cut by 5 bases, the J end by 4 bases, with 10 bases between. This chain's CDR3 is CASSLRWSDTQYF. The CDR3 DNA sequence: TGTGCCAGCAGTCTCCGTTGGTCAGATACGCAGTATTTT.

The DNA of the CDR3 is TGTGCCAGCCCACGGAATGGGTCATACAATGAGCAGTTCTTC. It specifies CASPRNGSYNEQFF. This sequence joins TRBV7-9 and TRBJ2-1; D gene uncertain. V was shortened by 8 bases and J by 4 bases, with 15 bases between the two germline ends. Germline V CDR1 and CDR2: SEHNR, FQNEAQ (reference sequence). The CDR3 is 14 amino acids.

The V gene is TRBV6-1, the J gene TRBJ1-2; a weak D match, TRBD1 (6 bases). Trimming left V 3 bases short and J 8 bases short, with 10 bases between. Germline lookup yields CDR1 MNHNS and CDR2 SASEGT. This CDR3 is built from 12 residues. The chain's CDR3 is CASSENRDGYTF. The CDR3 DNA reads as TGTGCCAGCAGTGAGAACAGGGACGGCTACACCTTC.

V usage is TRBV6-5 and J usage is TRBJ2-1, with 12 bases identical to TRBD2. The CDR3 sequence is 15 residues long. V trimming: 0 bases; J trimming: 8 bases; junction bases outside the gene matches: 2. Looked up from germline, CDR1 is MNHEY and CDR2 is SVGAGI. The CDR3 spells CASSYSTSGGYEQFF. CDR3 nucleotides: TGTGCCAGCAGTTACTCGACTAGCGGGGGCTATGAGCAGTTCTTC.

Relative to its sample, this clone is medium-sized. The rearrangement links TRBV2 to TRBJ1-3; D is undetermined. Germline V lookup: CDR1 SNHLY, CDR2 FYNNEI. V shed 2 bases and J shed 0 bases, with 8 bases lying between them. CDR3 length: 15 residues. CDR3 sequence reads: CASSEFGVSGNTIYF. CDR3 bases: TGTGCCAGCAGTGAATTTGGGGTCTCTGGAAACACCATATATTTT.

The V gene is TRBV28, the J gene TRBJ2-5; unclear D gene. The germline CDR1 and CDR2 sequences are MDHEN and SYDVKM. Trimming left V 3 bases short and J 5 bases short, with 4 bases between. The CDR3 extends over 11 amino acids. CDR3 DNA: TGTGCCAGCAGTTTGCGGGAGACCCAGTACTTC. It codes for CASSLRETQYF.